This TCR beta chain was identified in a study of post-analysis software for immune sequencing data. Study at large: Progressive-relapsing, secondary progressive and relapsing-remitting multiple sclerosis were among the disease courses included.

The CDR3 is 12 residues long. V shed 5 bases and J shed 4 bases, with 7 bases lying between them. Germline V gives CDR1 MNHNY, CDR2 SVGAGI (reference sequence). Study-wide findings and caveats: Roughly 5 TRBV segments (TRBV5-6, TRBV5-1 and TRBV20-1 among them) occurred more frequently in patients than in controls. Batch-matched samples strongly co-clustered by F measure. People with multiple sclerosis had a significantly lower normalized Chao1 diversity than controls did.

With regard to this clonotype: Its antigen is still unknown.

Unique molecular identifiers were built into the TCR beta cDNA libraries. T cells numbering about 0.85 to 11 million yielded cDNA molecules that totaled some 500,000. TCRdb re-called the PCR reads with MiXCR, one entry per CDR3 protein. The sample carries about 820,000 distinct CDR3 sequences, roughly 50% recorded once. J is TRBJ2-3 and V is TRBV6-6; D remains unclear. This sequence originates from a girl between 5 and 17 years old with multiple sclerosis. The sequenced material came from blood. The DNA of the CDR3 is TGTGCCAGCAGTAAACAAGCAGATACGCAGTATTTT. This gives the protein CASSKQADTQYF.